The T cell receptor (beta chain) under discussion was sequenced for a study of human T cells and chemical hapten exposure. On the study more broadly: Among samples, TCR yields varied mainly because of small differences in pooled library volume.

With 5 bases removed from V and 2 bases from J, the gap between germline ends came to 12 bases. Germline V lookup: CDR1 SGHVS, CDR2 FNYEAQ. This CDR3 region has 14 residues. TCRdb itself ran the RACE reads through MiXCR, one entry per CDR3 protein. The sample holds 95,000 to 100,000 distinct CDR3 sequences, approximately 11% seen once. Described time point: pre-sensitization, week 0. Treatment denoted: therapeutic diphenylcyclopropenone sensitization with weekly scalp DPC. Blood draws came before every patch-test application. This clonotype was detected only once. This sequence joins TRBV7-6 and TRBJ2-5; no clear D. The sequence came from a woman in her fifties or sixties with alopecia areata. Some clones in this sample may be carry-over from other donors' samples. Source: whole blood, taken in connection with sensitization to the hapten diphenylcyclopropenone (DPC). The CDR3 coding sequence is TGTGCCAGCAGCACCCACGGACGTCAAGAGACCCAGTACTTC. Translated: CASSTHGRQETQYF.